This TCR beta chain was sequenced in a study of T-cell reconstitution after alpha-beta-depleted transplantation in children. Study-level points and caveats: One year post-transplant, T-cell counts and diversity were largely derived from T cells produced anew. Several hundred expanded graft clones reportedly supplied alpha-beta T cells about two months after transplant.

The CDR3 extends over 13 amino acids. Trimming shortened V by 0 bases and J by 4 bases, and 9 bases separated the two germline ends. The V gene's germline CDR1 is SQVTM and CDR2 ANQGSEA. During its preparation, the TCRbeta library received unique molecular identifiers. TCRdb reprocessed the PCR reads via MiXCR and lists one record per CDR3 protein. The sample holds more than 200,000 distinct CDR3 sequences, roughly 24% seen once. This clonotype occurred many times. Its antigen is as yet unknown. This chain connects TRBV29-1 to TRBJ1-1; D perhaps matches TRBD1 (6 bases). The sequence was obtained from a girl aged 2 to 9 with Fanconi anemia, due to receive a stem cell transplant. Sequenced here: PBMCs, sampled before TCRalphabeta/CD19-depleted stem cell transplant. The CDR3 bases are TGCAGCGTTGAAGAGGGGGCGAGCACTGAAGCTTTCTTT. Translated: CSVEEGASTEAFF.